This TCR beta chain was identified in a study of T cells in tuberculosis. Germline CDR1 reads MNHNS; CDR2 reads SASEGT. V lost 6 bases and J lost 7; bases outside the gene matches: 5. CDR3 length: 12 amino acids. Assay used: immunoSEQ multiplex PCR; TCRdb lists only in-frame clones, some missing. Of approximately 57,000 clones in the sample, around 90% were seen once. Study-level points and caveats: Some low-affinity tetramer-binding T cells may be absent from this sample.

Thawed, overnight-rested PBMC were stained with GMM-loaded CD1B tetramer, viability dye and anti-CD3, then sorted. The lipid loaded on the CD1B tetramers was C32 glucose monomycolate from Rhodococcus equi. The sequencing sample was made of CD1b-GMM tetramer-negative cells sorted from PBMCs. This clonotype was sampled from an adult woman with latent tuberculosis. The gene calls are TRBV6-1 and TRBJ1-1, with 7 positions matching TRBD1. In DNA, the CDR3 is TGTGCCAGCAGCCGGGGACAGTATGAAGCTTTCTTT. Encoded protein: CASSRGQYEAFF.